Listed below are T cell receptor beta chains from one sample, sequenced in a study of OX40 agonist ivuxolimab in advanced cancers. The method was immunoSEQ multiplex PCR; TCRdb's version includes in-frame clones alone and lacks a portion of them. In the table there are around 62,000 clones, 84% of which are singletons. The sample consisted of CD4+ or CD8+ T cells sorted from blood, taken in a trial of the OX40 agonist ivuxolimab. Every receptor here comes from an adult with an advanced solid tumor such as melanoma, head and neck, liver or kidney cancer. CDR3s include the opening cysteine and the closing phenylalanine or tryptophan. Each record gives: V gene, clone size, J gene, D gene, CDR3 protein, CDR3 DNA. D genes are given only for firm matches. For some rows the clone size is stated as once, few or many, or as a class when expanded; others skip it.

TRBV20-1	.	TRBJ2-7	.	CSAPYVYEQYF	TGCAGTGCCCCGTACGTCTACGAGCAGTACTTC
TRBV4-3	.	TRBJ2-6	.	CASSQDTDSGANVLTF	TGCGCCAGCAGCCAAGATACGGACTCTGGGGCCAACGTCCTGACTTTC
TRBV28	.	TRBJ2-3	.	CASTLRSPDTQYF	TGTGCCAGCACCCTCAGGTCCCCAGATACGCAGTATTTT
TRBV2	.	TRBJ2-1	TRBD1	CASSMDRAYNEQFF	TGTGCCAGCAGTATGGACAGGGCCTACAATGAGCAGTTCTTC
TRBV29-1	.	TRBJ1-5	TRBD1	CSVELPGTGAQHF	TGCAGCGTTGAACTGCCAGGGACAGGTGCCCAGCATTTT
TRBV19	.	TRBJ1-5	.	CASSKKRVQGNSNQPQHF	TGTGCCAGTAGTAAAAAGAGGGTCCAAGGGAATAGCAATCAGCCCCAGCATTTT
TRBV7-3	.	TRBJ2-5	TRBD2	CASSPSGGIETQYF	TGTGCCAGCAGCCCTAGCGGGGGGATAGAGACCCAGTACTTC
TRBV6-1	.	TRBJ2-3	.	CASSENRPSQYF	TGTGCCAGCAGTGAAAACCGGCCCTCTCAGTATTTT
TRBV19	.	TRBJ1-1	.	CASSIGRANTEAFF	TGTGCCAGTAGTATAGGAAGGGCGAACACTGAAGCTTTCTTT
TRBV5-4	.	TRBJ1-6	.	CASSLDPGYNSPLHF	TGTGCCAGCAGCTTGGATCCAGGCTACAATTCACCCCTCCACTTT
TRBV5-1	.	TRBJ1-2	.	CASSPEVGGGTGYTF	TGCGCCAGCAGCCCCGAGGTGGGGGGCGGAACTGGCTACACCTTC
TRBV21-1	few	TRBJ1-2	.	CASSKTQGVCGYTF	TGTGCCAGCAGCAAGACACAGGGGGTTTGCGGCTACACCTTC
TRBV19	.	TRBJ1-5	.	CASTVDSSQPQHF	TGTGCCAGTACGGTGGACAGCTCGCAGCCCCAGCATTTT
TRBV7-6	once	TRBJ2-3	.	CASSLAEADTQYF	TGTGCCAGCAGCTTAGCGGAGGCAGATACGCAGTATTTT
TRBV18	.	TRBJ1-1	.	CASSPVRTEAFF	TGTGCCAGCTCACCAGTCCGTACTGAAGCTTTCTTT
TRBV7-8	.	TRBJ1-6	.	CASSLKLPGIDSYNSPLHF	TGTGCCAGCAGCTTAAAACTCCCAGGAATAGACTCCTATAATTCACCCCTCCACTTT
TRBV6-1	once	TRBJ2-1	.	CASSEADRMSNEQFF	TGTGCCAGCAGTGAAGCGGATAGGATGAGTAATGAGCAGTTCTTC
TRBV5-8	.	TRBJ2-3	.	CASSRDGATDTQYF	TGTGCCAGCAGTCGGGACGGTGCCACAGATACGCAGTATTTT
TRBV11-1	once	TRBJ2-1	.	CASSLQGSSYNEQFF	TGTGCCAGCAGCTTACAGGGAAGCTCCTACAATGAGCAGTTCTTC
TRBV7-9	.	TRBJ1-2	.	CASSLLGTELLGYTF	TGTGCCAGCAGCCTACTGGGGACGGAGCTCTTAGGCTACACCTTC
TRBV19	.	TRBJ2-7	TRBD2	CASSIKLGGNSYEQYF	TGTGCCAGTAGTATTAAGTTGGGAGGGAACTCCTACGAGCAGTACTTC
TRBV25-1	.	TRBJ2-7	.	CASSLGAAGPSYEQYF	TGTGCCAGCAGCTTAGGGGCGGCAGGTCCCTCCTACGAGCAGTACTTC
TRBV27	few	TRBJ1-1	TRBD1	CASSPGQGARTEAFF	TGTGCCAGCAGTCCTGGACAGGGGGCGCGAACTGAAGCTTTCTTT
TRBV5-6	few	TRBJ2-4	.	CASSLSDTPTIQYF	TGTGCCAGCAGCTTGTCCGACACCCCAACCATTCAGTACTTC
TRBV5-6	.	TRBJ2-5	.	CASSFQPGGPMETQYF	TGTGCCAGCAGCTTCCAGCCAGGGGGGCCAATGGAGACCCAGTACTTC
TRBV7-2	.	TRBJ2-1	.	CASSRDHYNEQFF	TGTGCCAGCAGCCGGGACCACTACAATGAGCAGTTCTTC
TRBV9	.	TRBJ2-1	.	CASSVVAGHEQFF	TGTGCCAGCAGCGTAGTCGCCGGGCATGAGCAGTTCTTC
TRBV19	.	TRBJ1-1	.	CASSMWDQSQGGAFF	TGTGCCAGTAGTATGTGGGACCAGAGCCAGGGTGGGGCTTTCTTT
TRBV5-1	.	TRBJ1-6	TRBD1	CASSLAPGQSMSPLHF	TGCGCCAGCAGCTTGGCCCCGGGACAGTCTATGTCACCCCTCCACTTT
TRBV19	.	TRBJ1-2	.	CASRTNGVLSGYGYTF	TGTGCCAGTAGGACCAACGGGGTCCTGAGTGGGTATGGCTACACCTTC
TRBV27	.	TRBJ1-1	.	CATALYRVSTEAFF	TGTGCCACCGCCCTTTACAGGGTGAGCACTGAAGCTTTCTTT
TRBV7-9	.	TRBJ1-6	TRBD1	CASSSTGGSSYNSPLHF	TGTGCCAGCAGTTCAACAGGGGGTAGCTCCTATAATTCACCCCTCCACTTT
TRBV6-1	.	TRBJ2-5	.	CASSEARETQYF	TGTGCCAGCAGTGAAGCGCGGGAGACCCAGTACTTC
TRBV19	.	TRBJ2-2	TRBD1	CASSIHRDRGAGELFF	TGTGCCAGTAGTATCCACCGGGACAGGGGGGCCGGGGAGCTGTTTTTT
TRBV10-3	.	TRBJ1-1	.	CAIGQGLSTEAFF	TGTGCCATAGGGCAGGGTCTATCCACTGAAGCTTTCTTT
TRBV19	once	TRBJ2-5	.	CASSILPGGETQYF	TGTGCCAGTAGTATCCTCCCGGGCGGGGAGACCCAGTACTTC
TRBV2	.	TRBJ1-6	.	CASIAVDLLDSPLHF	TGTGCCAGCATTGCGGTGGACTTGCTGGATTCACCCCTCCACTTT
TRBV15	once	TRBJ1-2	.	CATSPRLGLSNNYGYTF	TGTGCCACCAGCCCTCGGCTGGGGCTTTCCAATAACTATGGCTACACCTTC
TRBV6-1	.	TRBJ1-5	.	CASTTSGHNQPQHF	TGTGCCAGCACCACAAGCGGGCACAATCAGCCCCAGCATTTT
TRBV6-5	few	TRBJ2-7	TRBD1	CASSSSGQPYEQYF	TGTGCCAGCAGTTCCTCGGGACAGCCCTACGAGCAGTACTTC
TRBV5-6	.	TRBJ2-5	TRBD2	CASSLSRAGVETQYF	TGTGCCAGCAGCTTGAGTAGAGCGGGGGTAGAGACCCAGTACTTC
TRBV6-1	.	TRBJ1-1	TRBD1	CASSTGAGVAEAFF	TGTGCCAGTTCTACAGGGGCTGGTGTCGCTGAAGCTTTCTTT
TRBV19	.	TRBJ1-4	.	CASEQRNEKLFF	TGTGCCAGTGAACAGCGTAATGAAAAACTGTTTTTT
TRBV5-1	few	TRBJ1-6	.	CASSATPTGSPLHF	TGCGCCAGCAGCGCGACCCCGACGGGATCACCCCTCCACTTT
TRBV11-2	.	TRBJ1-1	.	CASSLGAGLVNTEAFF	TGTGCCAGCAGCTTGGGTGCGGGACTGGTGAACACTGAAGCTTTCTTT
TRBV19	.	TRBJ2-5	.	CASSISPMEGETQYF	TGTGCCAGTAGTATATCCCCGATGGAGGGAGAGACCCAGTACTTC
TRBV7-2	few	TRBJ2-2	.	CASTLAVNTGELFF	TGTGCCAGCACTTTAGCGGTGAACACCGGGGAGCTGTTTTTT
TRBV19	.	TRBJ1-5	.	CASSIGQGGNQPQHF	TGTGCCAGTAGTATAGGGCAGGGAGGTAATCAGCCCCAGCATTTT
TRBV28	.	TRBJ2-5	.	CAGAGGIEETQYF	TGTGCCGGCGCAGGGGGGATAGAAGAGACCCAGTACTTC
TRBV6-1	.	TRBJ1-2	.	CASSEARHYGYTF	TGTGCCAGCAGTGAAGCGCGACACTATGGCTACACCTTC
TRBV19	.	TRBJ1-6	TRBD1	CASSKGQEFNSPLHF	TGTGCCAGTAGTAAGGGACAGGAATTCAATTCACCCCTCCACTTT
TRBV2	.	TRBJ1-2	TRBD1	CASRGDRGFYGYTF	TGTGCCAGCAGAGGAGACAGGGGTTTCTATGGCTACACCTTC
TRBV14	.	TRBJ1-1	.	CASSQVARKAFF	TGTGCCAGCAGCCAAGTGGCTAGAAAGGCTTTCTTT
TRBV5-6	.	TRBJ2-5	TRBD1	CASSPRPGQEETQYF	TGTGCCAGCAGCCCCAGACCAGGACAGGAAGAGACCCAGTACTTC
TRBV6-5	.	TRBJ2-4	TRBD1	CASSPGQGGQGVQYF	TGTGCCAGCAGTCCTGGACAGGGGGGCCAAGGGGTTCAGTACTTC
TRBV7-2	.	TRBJ2-5	.	CASSFAQQETQYF	TGTGCCAGCAGCTTCGCCCAGCAGGAGACCCAGTACTTC
TRBV6-4	.	TRBJ1-2	.	CASSPGINYGYTF	TGTGCCAGCAGTCCGGGAATAAACTATGGCTACACCTTC
TRBV19	few	TRBJ2-5	TRBD2	CASRGRGVETQYF	TGTGCCAGCCGGGGGCGGGGGGTGGAGACCCAGTACTTC